A single sample is the source of the 14 T cell receptor beta chains below, sequenced in a study of T-cell reconstitution after alpha-beta-depleted transplantation in children. The TCRbeta library incorporated unique molecular identifiers. TCRdb used MiXCR to reprocess the PCR reads, holding one entry per CDR3 protein. The sample shows 200,000 to 250,000 distinct CDR3 sequences, approximately 8.9% of them seen only once. Sample: PBMCs, mostly from graft donor cells, taken 180 days after TCRalphabeta/CD19-depleted stem cell transplant. The receptor source for this set is a male patient under 18 who had a stem cell transplant for acute lymphoblastic leukemia, so the T cells may come from the graft donor.

The table lists this clonotype with many counts. The V and J genes are TRBV12-3 or TRBV12-4 and TRBJ2-7; 8 positions match TRBD1. This CDR3 has 15 residues. V trimming: 2 bases; J trimming: 0 bases; junction bases outside the gene matches: 3. Here the CDR3 reads CASSLRGQDSYEQYF. CDR3 bases: TGTGCCAGCAGTTTAAGGGGACAGGACTCCTACGAGCAGTACTTC.

This clonotype came up many times. This sequence joins TRBV6-2 or TRBV6-3 and TRBJ1-5; the match to TRBD1 covers 7 bases. Looked up from germline, CDR1 is MNHEY and CDR2 is SVGEGT. The CDR3 is made up of 15 amino acids. J gave up 1 base and V 6 bases, and 6 bases lay outside the gene matches. For the CDR3, the DNA is TGTGCCAGCAGCGGGGAAGGGGGCAGCAATCAGCCCCAGCATTTT. It is translated as CASSGEGGSNQPQHF.

This clonotype was recorded at least ten times. This chain connects TRBV7-3 to TRBJ2-2; the D is unclear. This CDR3 comprises 13 residues. The germline V and J ends were trimmed by 5 bases and 0 bases, with 4 bases remaining between them. CDR1 is SGHTA and CDR2 is FQGTGA in the germline V gene. As DNA, the CDR3 is TGTGCCAGCAGCCCTACGAACACCGGGGAGCTGTTTTTT. Protein sequence: CASSPTNTGELFF.

This clonotype was counted ten times or more. The V gene is TRBV7-3, the J gene TRBJ2-3; D perhaps matches TRBD1 (6 bases). This CDR3 has 14 amino acids. Trimming removed 5 bases from V and 3 bases from J, with 12 bases in between. CDR1 and CDR2 from the germline V gene are SGHTA and FQGTGA. The CDR3 coding sequence is TGTGCCAGCAGCCCACAACAGGGAACAGATACGCAGTATTTT. Translated: CASSPQQGTDTQYF.

The chain recombines TRBV5-4 with TRBJ1-4; 9 nucleotides align to TRBD1. There are 16 residues in the CDR3. Germline V lookup: CDR1 SGHNT, CDR2 YYREEE (reference sequence). The V and J ends lost 4 bases and 3 bases, in that order; junction bases with no gene match: 7. CDR3 sequence: CASSLQGAVSNEKLFF. The CDR3 bases are TGTGCCAGCAGCCTACAGGGGGCCGTTTCTAATGAAAAACTGTTTTTT.

Many counts were recorded for this clonotype. The chain is built from TRBV4-3 and TRBJ1-3; D is unresolved. Trimming cost V 0 bases and J 0 bases, with 9 bases left between them. Germline V lookup: CDR1 LGHNA, CDR2 YSLEER. CDR3 length: 16 amino acids. CDR3 in DNA: TGCGCCAGCAGCCAAGATTCGCTGCCCTCTGGAAACACCATATATTTT. Translated: CASSQDSLPSGNTIYF.

Turning to this clonotype: A read error may be the cause here, since a much bigger clone is one base away. The CDR3 protein is CATSTTGLNKPQHF. CDR3 bases: TGTGCCACCAGCACGACAGGTTTGAATAAGCCCCAGCATTTT. This sequence joins TRBV15 and TRBJ1-5, with D perhaps matching TRBD1 (6 bases). This CDR3 has 14 residues. The germline V gene has CDR1 LNHNV and CDR2 YYDKDF (reference sequence). V lost 4 bases and J 8 bases, leaving 15 bases between the germline ends.

This clonotype was detected once. This chain links TRBV7-8 with TRBJ2-2; TRBD2 matches at 8 bases. Looked up from germline, CDR1 is SGHVS and CDR2 is FQNEAQ. V was clipped by 8 bases and J by 7 bases; unmatched bases: 21. The CDR3 sequence is 18 residues long. The CDR3 protein is CASGLTRPGLGIIGELFF. As DNA, the CDR3 is TGTGCCAGCGGCCTTACCCGGCCGGGACTAGGGATTATCGGGGAGCTGTTTTTT.

A word on this clonotype: Just one base apart from a much larger clone, this may be a read error. The chain joins TRBV4-2 to TRBJ1-2, with TRBD1 identical over 8 bases. Germline V lookup: CDR1 LGHNA, CDR2 YNFKEQ. The CDR3 covers 13 residues. Written as DNA, the CDR3 is TGTGCCAGCGGCCAGGGGGCCTTAAGTGGCTACACCTTC. Encoded protein: CASGQGALSGYTF.

This clonotype was detected ten times or more. This sequence joins TRBV7-2 and TRBJ1-5; possibly TRBD1 for D (6 bases). The germline V gene encodes CDR1 SGHTA and CDR2 FQGNSA. The CDR3 spans 18 residues. With 4 bases removed from V and 3 bases from J, the gap between germline ends came to 22 bases. In nucleotides, the CDR3 is TGTGCCAGCAGCTCATCTCCCTACAAACAGGGATACAATCAGCCCCAGCATTTT. It encodes CASSSSPYKQGYNQPQHF.

This clonotype was found many times. The rearrangement uses TRBV7-8 and TRBJ1-1; D is perhaps TRBD1 (5 bases). Trimming took 3 bases from V and 1 from J, leaving 15 bases between them. Germline-derived CDR1 and CDR2 are SGHVS and FQNEAQ. The CDR3 is 16 amino acids. In DNA form, the CDR3 reads TGTGCCAGCAGCTTCAGGGAAAATCAGCCGAACACTGAAGCTTTCTTT. It is translated as CASSFRENQPNTEAFF.

This clonotype has a count of ten or more. The chain links TRBV4-2 to TRBJ2-1, with TRBD2 matching over 10 bases. CDR3 length: 14 residues. V was pared by 0 bases and J by 15 bases, with 8 bases of the junction left unmatched. Germline V gene data show CDR1 as LGHNA and CDR2 as YNFKEQ. The CDR3 DNA is TGTGCCAGCAGCCAAGATCGGGCTAGCGGGAGACTGTTCTTC. This translates into CASSQDRASGRLFF.

This clonotype was recorded many times. The chain is built from TRBV7-9 and TRBJ1-1, with D possibly matching TRBD1 (6 bases). Germline lookup yields CDR1 SEHNR and CDR2 FQNEAQ (reference sequence). This CDR3 is built from 12 residues. The V end lost 10 bases, the J end lost 4 bases, and 13 bases lay between the germline ends. The CDR3 protein is CAIPLGGTEAFF. As DNA, the CDR3 is TGTGCCATCCCATTAGGGGGCACTGAAGCTTTCTTT. Based on the CDR3 plus reference TRBV7-9 and TRBJ1-1, the full variable domain is DTGVSQNPRHKITKRGQNVTFRCDPISEHNRLYWYRQTLGQGPEFLTYFQNEAQLEKSRLLSDRFSAERPKGSFSTLEIQRTEQGDSAMYLCAIPLGGTEAFFGQGTRLTVV.

Details on this clonotype: A much larger clone differs from this one at a single base, so this may be a read error. This rearrangement joins TRBV20-1 to TRBJ1-5, with a weak D call TRBD1 (5 bases). Germline CDR1 is DFQATT and CDR2 is SNEGSKA (reference sequence). CDR3 size: 13 residues. The CDR3, as DNA: TGCAGTGCTGGGGCGGATAGCAATCAGCGCCAGCATTTT. Protein: CSAGADSNQRQHF.